One and the same sample provided the 18 T cell receptor beta chains below, sequenced in a study of cytomegalovirus exposure and HLA in healthy donors. Primers for the PCR totalled 60 Vbeta and 13 Jbeta. Produced via immunoSEQ multiplex PCR; TCRdb's table is partial and in-frame only. Here the sample spans 150,000 to 180,000 clones, nearly 80% being singletons. The sequenced sample consisted of PBMCs. The source is a man aged 25-45 years in good health and CMV-seropositive.

The chain combines TRBV16 with TRBJ1-5; 7 nucleotides line up with TRBD1. V was pared by 3 bases and J by 1 base, with 6 bases of the junction left unmatched. Germline CDR1 KGHSY, CDR2 FQNENV. This CDR3 region has 16 residues. CDR3 residues: CASSQTTGTSNQPQHF. The DNA of the CDR3 is TGTGCCAGCAGCCAGACGACAGGGACCAGCAATCAGCCCCAGCATTTT. Based on the CDR3 plus reference TRBV16 and TRBJ1-5, the full variable domain is GEEVAQTPKHLVRGEGQKAKLYCAPIKGHSYVFWYQQVLKNEFKFLISFQNENVFDETGMPKERFSAKCLPNSPCSLEIQATKLEDSAVYFCASSQTTGTSNQPQHFGDGTRLSIL.

The rearrangement joins TRBV4-1 to TRBJ1-4; possibly TRBD1 for D (6 bases). The germline V gene encodes CDR1 MGHRA and CDR2 YSYEKL. The CDR3 loop spans 16 amino acids. Trimming removed 0 bases at V and 3 bases at J, with 11 bases between. CDR3 in DNA: TGCGCCAGCAGCCAAGATAGGGGGATAGCTAATGAAAAACTGTTTTTT. It codes for CASSQDRGIANEKLFF.

The chain links TRBV28 to TRBJ2-7; 8 nucleotides match TRBD1. The germline CDR1 and CDR2 sequences are MDHEN and SYDVKM. CDR3 length: 13 residues. After removal of 2 bases from V and 9 bases from J, the junction contained 6 bases not matched to a gene. The CDR3: CASSLPDRGRQYF. CDR3 coding DNA: TGTGCCAGCAGTTTACCCGACAGGGGAAGGCAGTACTTC.

This clone was recorded a few times. The rearrangement joins TRBV28 to TRBJ2-3; 10 nucleotides align to TRBD2. CDR1 is MDHEN, CDR2 SYDVKM, per germline. Unmatched junction bases numbered 13, after V lost 4 bases and J lost 3 bases. The CDR3 totals 18 residues. The CDR3 sequence: CASSSHLRGAGGTDTQYF. CDR3 in DNA: TGTGCCAGCAGTTCCCACCTCCGGGGAGCGGGAGGGACAGATACGCAGTATTTT.

The sample holds one count of this clone. This chain joins TRBV7-9 and TRBJ2-1; 7 positions match TRBD1. The CDR3 consists of 13 residues. Germline lookup yields CDR1 SEHNR and CDR2 FQNEAQ (reference sequence). The junction had 7 bases not matched to a gene; V was cut back by 7 bases and J by 7 bases. CDR3 sequence: CASTPTGWNEQFF. DNA for the CDR3: TGTGCCAGCACCCCGACAGGGTGGAATGAGCAGTTCTTC.

This chain connects TRBV18 to TRBJ2-6; no clear D gene. V dropped 6 bases and J dropped 0 bases, with 3 bases sitting between them. Germline assignment: CDR1 KGHSH and CDR2 LQKENI. The CDR3 sequence is 13 residues long. The CDR3 loop reads CASSYSGANVLTF. CDR3 sequence (DNA): TGTGCCAGCTCGTACTCTGGGGCCAACGTCCTGACTTTC.

V gene TRBV5-1 combines with J gene TRBJ2-1; D is undetermined. V shed 0 bases and J shed 2 bases, with 6 bases lying between them. CDR1 and CDR2 from the germline V gene are SGHRS and YFSETQ. CDR3 size: 14 residues. DNA of the CDR3: TGCGCCAGCAGCTTGGAGTTAGCCTACAATGAGCAGTTCTTC. Translation: CASSLELAYNEQFF.

This clone has a handful of counts. This chain joins TRBV28 and TRBJ2-7; tentative D call: TRBD2 (6 bases). Germline V gene sequence: CDR1 MDHEN, CDR2 SYDVKM. The CDR3 runs to 15 residues. V dropped 3 bases and J dropped 0 bases, with 12 bases sitting between them. The CDR3 DNA reads TGTGCCAGCAGTTTGATGGCGGGGAACTCCTACGAGCAGTACTTC. Amino acids: CASSLMAGNSYEQYF.

V gene TRBV4-1 combines with J gene TRBJ1-2; tentatively, D is TRBD1 (6 bases). Germline CDR1 reads MGHRA; CDR2 reads YSYEKL. V was clipped by 1 base and J by 2 bases, with 14 bases between them. This CDR3 contains 16 residues. The CDR3 sequence: CASSQGAGAFNYGYTF. The CDR3 DNA is TGCGCCAGCAGCCAAGGGGCAGGGGCATTCAACTATGGCTACACCTTC.

This clone is a singleton in its sample. The rearrangement links TRBV6-4 to TRBJ2-1; TRBD2 aligns across 7 bases. Looked up from germline, CDR1 is MRHNA and CDR2 is SNTAGT. After removal of 6 bases from V and 6 bases from J, the junction contained 14 bases not matched to a gene. The CDR3 runs to 16 residues. The CDR3 protein is CASSITSVELANEQFF. The CDR3 DNA reads as TGTGCCAGCAGCATAACTAGCGTCGAGCTTGCCAATGAGCAGTTCTTC.

V gene TRBV9 combines with J gene TRBJ2-5, with D perhaps matching TRBD2 (5 bases). Looked up from germline, CDR1 is SGDLS and CDR2 is YYNGEE. The V end lost 0 bases, the J end lost 4 bases, and 19 bases lay between the germline ends. CDR3 size: 17 residues. The CDR3 DNA reads TGTGCCAGCAGCGTAGAGGGCGGACTTACAGAGTTAGAGACCCAGTACTTC. Protein sequence: CASSVEGGLTELETQYF.

This chain uses TRBV7-6 with TRBJ1-1, with D hard to call. CDR1 and CDR2 (germline): SGHVS, FNYEAQ. With 2 bases removed from V and 1 base from J, the gap between germline ends came to 5 bases. The CDR3 extends over 13 amino acids. CDR3 loop: CASSLQANTEAFF. CDR3 bases: TGTGCCAGCAGCTTACAGGCGAACACTGAAGCTTTCTTT.

This sequence joins TRBV7-9 and TRBJ1-3, with TRBD1 identical over 7 bases. CDR1 and CDR2 (germline): SEHNR, FQNEAQ (reference sequence). V shed 5 bases, J shed 4 bases, and the junction held 8 bases outside the gene matches. The CDR3 contains 15 residues. The CDR3 reads CASSRQGTTGNTIYF. The CDR3 nucleotides read TGTGCCAGCAGCCGACAGGGTACGACGGGAAACACCATATATTTT.

The gene calls are TRBV21-1 and TRBJ2-1; the table names TRBD2, a call not compared with the DNA. TRBV21-1 is a listed pseudogene. CDR3 length: 16 residues. CDR3 in DNA: TGTGCCAGCAGCACCTCAGTTTGGAGCTCCTACAATGAGCAGTTCTTC. It is translated as CASSTSVWSSYNEQFF.

The chain uses TRBV2 and TRBJ1-4; D might be TRBD1 (5 bases). Between the trimmed V and J ends, which lost 1 base and 8 bases, there was a span of 20 bases. Germline values: CDR1 SNHLY, CDR2 FYNNEI. This CDR3 comprises 17 residues. CDR3 residues: CASSEGVAGGEWEKLFF. The DNA for the CDR3 is TGTGCCAGCAGTGAAGGTGTCGCGGGGGGGGAGTGGGAAAAACTGTTTTTT.

V and J are TRBV9 and TRBJ1-2; D not certain. The CDR3 is made up of 14 amino acids. V lost 4 bases and J 0 bases, leaving 10 bases between the germline ends. From germline, CDR1 is SGDLS and CDR2 YYNGEE. CDR3 DNA sequence: TGTGCCAGCAGCCTTAATTCGGCTAACTATGGCTACACCTTC. It is translated as CASSLNSANYGYTF.

J is TRBJ1-5 and V is TRBV6-5, with 11 bases aligning to TRBD1. There are 14 residues in the CDR3. Germline V CDR1 and CDR2: MNHEY, SVGAGI. The J segment lost 7 bases and the V segment lost 7 bases, leaving 6 bases of the junction unmatched. The CDR3 loop is CASKHGTGGQPQHF. DNA for the CDR3: TGTGCCAGCAAACACGGGACAGGGGGGCAGCCCCAGCATTTT.

The rearrangement joins TRBV2 to TRBJ2-1; 11 nucleotides line up with TRBD2. CDR3 length: 18 residues. J gave up 2 bases and V 2 bases, and 8 bases lay outside the gene matches. Germline assignment: CDR1 SNHLY and CDR2 FYNNEI. DNA of the CDR3: TGTGCCAGCAGTGAAAGTACTAGCGGGAGCCCTACCTACAATGAGCAGTTCTTC. It yields the protein CASSESTSGSPTYNEQFF.